One sample yielded the 30 T cell receptor beta chains listed below, sequenced in a study of blood T cells in healthy people across ages. Through a sample-barcoded 5' primer and a J-beta primer mix, a second PCR was run for roughly 6 to 11 cycles. In TCRdb, the 5' RACE reads were re-called with MiXCR into one record per CDR3 protein. The top ten clones hold 10% to 15% of a sample with approximately 880,000 distinct CDR3 sequences, roughly 50% of them seen once. Sequencing was carried out using blood. The receptors come from a man aged 30 to 45 in good health.

This clonotype came up a few times. The chain carries TRBV4-2 and TRBJ2-2; D remains unclear. The CDR3 spans 15 residues. The V and J ends lost 0 bases and 4 bases respectively, with 9 bases between them. Germline V CDR1 and CDR2: LGHNA, YNFKEQ. The CDR3 sequence is CASSQDQVVTGELFF. The CDR3 DNA sequence: TGTGCCAGCAGCCAAGACCAGGTCGTCACCGGGGAGCTGTTTTTT.

The genes are TRBV6-1 and TRBJ2-7; 8 bases match TRBD2. The V gene end was trimmed by 7 bases and the J gene end by 4 bases; junction bases not matched to a gene: 3. This CDR3 contains 12 residues. Germline V lookup: CDR1 MNHNS, CDR2 SASEGT. CDR3 in amino acids: CASNPSGYEQYF. CDR3 in DNA: TGTGCCAGCAATCCTAGCGGGTACGAGCAGTACTTC.

The rearrangement links TRBV21-1 to TRBJ2-7. TRBV21-1 is labeled a pseudogene. The CDR3 loop spans 13 amino acids. Here the CDR3 reads CASSKPLSYEQYF. The CDR3 nucleotides are TGTGCCAGCAGCAAACCTCTATCCTACGAGCAGTACTTC.

The chain couples TRBV4-2 to TRBJ2-5, with TRBD2 matching over 10 bases. CDR3 size: 16 residues. The trim removed 0 bases at V and 2 bases at J, leaving 3 bases unmatched. CDR1 and CDR2 (germline): LGHNA, YNFKEQ. CDR3 DNA: TGTGCCAGCAGCCAAGATTTGGGACTAGCGCAAGAGACCCAGTACTTC. Its translation: CASSQDLGLAQETQYF.

The J gene is TRBJ2-7, the V gene TRBV7-2, with 7 bases aligning to TRBD1. Germline lookup yields CDR1 SGHTA and CDR2 FQGNSA. The J segment lost 5 bases and the V segment lost 5 bases, leaving 21 bases of the junction unmatched. This CDR3 region has 18 residues. The chain's CDR3 is CASSRFNLGGQVNDEQYF. The CDR3 coding sequence is TGTGCCAGCAGCCGCTTTAACCTTGGTGGACAGGTGAACGACGAGCAGTACTTC.

The chain links TRBV7-2 to TRBJ2-2; 7 bases match TRBD2. This CDR3 comprises 16 residues. The V and J ends lost 1 base and 1 base, in that order; junction bases with no gene match: 3. Germline-derived CDR1 and CDR2 are SGHTA and FQGNSA. CDR3 sequence reads: CASSLVASGNTGELFF. CDR3 coding DNA: TGTGCCAGCAGCTTAGTGGCTAGCGGGAACACCGGGGAGCTGTTTTTT.

The sample holds many counts of this clonotype. This chain joins TRBV28 and TRBJ2-7; TRBD1 matches at 7 bases. CDR3 length: 13 residues. The V and J ends lost 3 bases and 2 bases, in that order; junction bases with no gene match: 1. CDR1 is MDHEN, CDR2 SYDVKM, per germline. CDR3 region: CASSLTGPYEQYF. The CDR3 nucleotides read TGTGCCAGCAGTTTGACAGGGCCCTACGAGCAGTACTTC. Full variable domain (outside the CDR3, taken from reference TRBV28 and TRBJ2-7): DVKVTQSSRYLVKRTGEKVFLECVQDMDHENMFWYRQDPGLGLRLIYFSYDVKMKEKGDIPEGYSVSREKKERFSLILESASTNQTSMYLCASSLTGPYEQYFGPGTRLTVT.

V is TRBV12-3 or TRBV12-4 and J is TRBJ2-2; D remains unclear. CDR3 size: 16 residues. V was pared by 0 bases and J by 0 bases, with 8 bases between. Here the CDR3 DNA reads TGTGCCAGCAGTTTAGCGGTGGAATCGAACACCGGGGAGCTGTTTTTT. This translates into CASSLAVESNTGELFF.

Comments on this clonotype: An end of the junction does not agree with germline; a read error may underlie this. This chain uses TRBV4-1 with TRBJ1-5; no definite D call. Germline values: CDR1 MGHRA, CDR2 YSYEKL. The CDR3 extends over 12 amino acids. CDR3 protein: CASSQADQPQHF. CDR3 DNA sequence: TGTGCCAGCAGCCAAGCTGATCAGCCCCAGCATTTT.

The gene calls are TRBV3-1 and TRBJ2-3, with D tentatively TRBD1 or TRBD2 (5 bases each). Germline V gene data show CDR1 as LGHDT and CDR2 as YNNKEL (reference sequence). V dropped 4 bases and J dropped 1 base, with 9 bases sitting between them. The CDR3 has 14 residues. The CDR3 spells CASSPRDGTDTQYF. The CDR3 DNA is TGTGCCAGCAGCCCACGGGACGGCACAGATACGCAGTATTTT.

The chain uses TRBV20-1 and TRBJ2-2, with TRBD1 matching 7 bases. The CDR3 extends over 14 amino acids. V shed 6 bases and J 5 bases; nucleotides not matched to a gene: 9. The V gene's germline CDR1 is DFQATT and CDR2 SNEGSKA (reference sequence). The CDR3 region has the DNA TGCAGTGCCGAACCAGGGGGTCGGACCGGGGAGCTGTTTTTT. Protein: CSAEPGGRTGELFF.

The count of this clonotype is one. The chain carries TRBV4-1 and TRBJ1-1; 7 positions agree with TRBD1. There are 16 residues in the CDR3. The J segment lost 1 base and the V segment lost 0 bases, leaving 5 bases of the junction unmatched. Germline loops: CDR1 MGHRA, CDR2 YSYEKL. CDR3 bases: TGCGCCAGCAGCCAAGATGGGACAGCACAGAACACTGAAGCTTTCTTT. This sequence encodes CASSQDGTAQNTEAFF.

The chain links TRBV20-1 to TRBJ1-5; tentative D call: TRBD1 (5 bases). The CDR3 covers 16 residues. The V gene's germline CDR1 is DFQATT and CDR2 SNEGSKA (reference sequence). Trimming cost V 1 base and J 2 bases, with 15 bases left between them. The CDR3 DNA sequence: TGCAGTGCTAGAGGGTCCAGGAGGGGCCGCAATCAGCCCCAGCATTTT. Translation: CSARGSRRGRNQPQHF.

The rearrangement uses TRBV12-3 or TRBV12-4 and TRBJ1-6, with D unclear. Trimming removed 3 bases from V and 4 bases from J, with 7 bases in between. This CDR3 has 14 amino acids. The CDR3, as DNA: TGTGCCAGCAGTTTCGAGGAATATAATTCACCCCTCCACTTT. Translation gives CASSFEEYNSPLHF.

The chain is built from TRBV15 and TRBJ2-7; the D gene is possibly TRBD2 (6 bases). Germline loops: CDR1 LNHNV, CDR2 YYDKDF (reference sequence). The CDR3 has 16 amino acids. V lost 5 bases to trimming and J lost 1 base, with 18 bases between them. CDR3 loop: CATSGAPGVTSYEQYF. The CDR3, as DNA: TGTGCCACCAGCGGGGCCCCGGGGGTAACTTCCTACGAGCAGTACTTC.

The rearrangement uses TRBV6-2 or TRBV6-3 and TRBJ2-5; TRBD1 matches 8 bases. The CDR3 totals 14 residues. V dropped 6 bases and J dropped 2; count of bases not matched to a gene: 5. CDR1 and CDR2 (germline): MNHEY, SVGEGT. CDR3 sequence: CASSTRDRQETQYF. In DNA, the CDR3 is TGTGCCAGCAGCACCCGGGACAGGCAAGAGACCCAGTACTTC.

This clonotype was picked up a small number of times. This sequence may be a read error, since a much larger clone differs from it by one base. The genes are TRBV28 and TRBJ2-3, with D possibly being TRBD1 (6 bases). The CDR3 is 14 amino acids. The V end was cut by 5 bases, the J end by 2 bases, with 11 bases between. From germline, CDR1 is MDHEN and CDR2 SYDVKM. CDR3 in DNA: TGTGCCAGCAGTACAGGGACGGCCACAGATACGCAGTATTTT. Its translation is CASSTGTATDTQYF.

The V gene is TRBV4-2, the J gene TRBJ2-5, with D tentatively TRBD2 (5 bases). Germline V CDR1 and CDR2: LGHNA, YNFKEQ. This CDR3 contains 15 residues. V lost 1 base and J 2 bases, leaving 11 bases between the germline ends. The chain's CDR3 is CASSQGGPAQETQYF. The CDR3 DNA follows: TGTGCCAGCAGCCAAGGAGGGCCAGCGCAAGAGACCCAGTACTTC.

This clonotype came up many times. The rearrangement joins TRBV29-1 to TRBJ2-1; 10 positions agree with TRBD1. The CDR3 is made up of 12 amino acids. J gave up 4 bases and V 7 bases, and 1 base lay outside the gene matches. The germline V gene has CDR1 SQVTM and CDR2 ANQGSEA. The CDR3 sequence: CSGTGGYNEQFF. DNA of the CDR3: TGCAGCGGGACAGGGGGTTACAATGAGCAGTTCTTC.

This clonotype was found a few times. The chain uses TRBV10-3 and TRBJ1-5; 8 bases are a match to TRBD1. The CDR3 is 13 amino acids. V was clipped by 6 bases and J by 6 bases; unmatched bases: 4. Germline V CDR1 and CDR2: ENHRY, SYGVKD. The CDR3 region is CAISGQGPQPQHF. CDR3 in DNA: TGTGCCATCAGCGGACAGGGCCCTCAGCCCCAGCATTTT.

As concerns this clonotype: Its ends do not fully match the called genes, so a read error is possible. V gene TRBV10-3 combines with J gene TRBJ2-3, with 7 bases matching TRBD2. The germline V gene has CDR1 ENHRY and CDR2 SYGVKD. CDR3 length equals 15 residues. Here the CDR3 DNA reads TGTGCCGTCAGTGGGGAGGGAGTAGTCACAGATACGCAGTATTTT. Translation: CAVSGEGVVTDTQYF.

This clonotype was found a few times. The gene calls are TRBV27 and TRBJ2-7; a possible D gene is TRBD1 (5 bases). V lost 0 bases and J 2 bases, leaving 11 bases between the germline ends. Looked up from germline, CDR1 is MNHEY and CDR2 is SMNVEV (reference sequence). The CDR3 is made up of 15 amino acids. The CDR3 DNA is TGTGCCAGCAGTTTATCGGGGCAGGGAACCTACGAGCAGTACTTC. Amino acids: CASSLSGQGTYEQYF.

This clonotype showed up just a few times. The chain has TRBV28 and TRBJ2-1; TRBD1 agrees at 9 bases. The V segment lost 8 bases and the J segment 8 bases; nucleotides outside the gene matches: 10. Germline V gene lookup returns CDR1 MDHEN and CDR2 SYDVKM. The CDR3 extends over 14 amino acids. The CDR3 DNA is TGTGCCAGCTGGAGGGGACAGGGATTCGATGAGCAGTTCTTC. Translating gives CASWRGQGFDEQFF. The variable domain in full, completed from reference TRBV28 and TRBJ2-1, reads DVKVTQSSRYLVKRTGEKVFLECVQDMDHENMFWYRQDPGLGLRLIYFSYDVKMKEKGDIPEGYSVSREKKERFSLILESASTNQTSMYLCASWRGQGFDEQFFGPGTRLTVL.

This clonotype was seen many times. The chain employs TRBV3-1 and TRBJ2-3; 10 nucleotides match TRBD2. Trimming at V came to 5 bases and at J to 2 bases, leaving 4 bases not matched to a gene. The CDR3 runs 15 residues. CDR1 is LGHDT, CDR2 YNNKEL, per germline (reference sequence). CDR3 DNA sequence: TGTGCCAGCAGCAGTAGCGGGGGGATCACAGATACGCAGTATTTT. Translated, it gives CASSSSGGITDTQYF.

Note on this clonotype: This may arise from a read error, as a much more abundant clone is one base away. The chain is built from TRBV5-6 and TRBJ1-2; 12 nucleotides match TRBD1. This CDR3 region has 14 residues. J was trimmed by 6 bases and V by 4 bases; bases with no gene match: 4. CDR1 is SGHDT, CDR2 YYEEEE, per germline. CDR3 amino acids: CASSVGTGGNGYTF. The CDR3 coding sequence is TGTGCCAGCAGCGTCGGGACAGGGGGCAATGGCTACACCTTC.

The chain employs TRBV11-2 and TRBJ2-1; D remains unclear. With 6 bases removed from V and 0 bases from J, the gap between germline ends came to 21 bases. Germline V gives CDR1 SGHAT, CDR2 FQNNGV. This CDR3 has 18 residues. In nucleotides, the CDR3 is TGTGCCAGCAGTTTAATGGCTCTCCGCGGTGGCTCCTACAATGAGCAGTTCTTC. This translates into CASSLMALRGGSYNEQFF.

The chain has TRBV5-1 and TRBJ2-3; possibly TRBD1 for D (5 bases). The CDR3 extends over 16 amino acids. The germline V gene encodes CDR1 SGHRS and CDR2 YFSETQ. Trimming shortened V by 0 bases and J by 2 bases, and 13 bases separated the two germline ends. CDR3 in amino acids: CASSLGSTAITDTQYF. CDR3 sequence (DNA): TGCGCCAGCAGCTTGGGATCGACAGCCATCACAGATACGCAGTATTTT.

The chain employs TRBV29-1 and TRBJ1-2; tentatively, D is TRBD1 (6 bases). The germline gives CDR1 SQVTM, CDR2 ANQGSEA. V lost 1 base and J 6 bases, leaving 15 bases between the germline ends. The CDR3 totals 14 residues. CDR3 loop: CSVEVRAGANGYTF. In DNA form, the CDR3 reads TGCAGCGTTGAAGTCCGGGCAGGGGCAAATGGCTACACCTTC.

The chain uses TRBV20-1 and TRBJ1-5, with a possible D match to TRBD1 (6 bases). Trimming shortened V by 5 bases and J by 0 bases, and 17 bases separated the two germline ends. This CDR3 region has 16 residues. Germline V CDR1 and CDR2: DFQATT, SNEGSKA (reference sequence). The DNA of the CDR3 is TGCAGTGCTCTTAGCCCCCCAGGGGATAGCAATCAGCCCCAGCATTTT. Its protein product is CSALSPPGDSNQPQHF.

The chain links TRBV29-1 to TRBJ2-7; 9 bases map to TRBD1. Germline V gene sequence: CDR1 SQVTM, CDR2 ANQGSEA. With 7 bases clipped from V and 3 bases from J, the junction kept 7 bases outside the gene matches. This CDR3 region has 13 residues. The CDR3 here is CSGTGTGYYEQYF. The DNA for the CDR3 is TGCAGCGGAACCGGGACAGGGTACTACGAGCAGTACTTC.